This T cell receptor (beta chain) was retrieved from a study of blood T cell repertoires in COVID-19. Study information: Samples came from the United States, Italy and Spain, spanning acute and convalescent COVID-19. Sources were T cells, B-cell-depleted T cells, or PBMCs; the material itself was cDNA or gDNA.

Source study methods: Estimated nucleated cell counts came from reference gene primer amplification. Generated by immunoSEQ multiplex PCR, the TCRdb table keeps only in-frame clones and is missing some. The V and J calls and the clone size are those of that table, but D and trimming were determined from the DNA. Counted here are fewer than 250,000 clones, about 82% occurring once; the ten biggest clones make up about 6%. Seattle-derived patients entered the study during active infection and were followed longitudinally. This receptor was taken from an elderly woman with COVID-19, enrolled during active disease. Sequencing input: peripheral blood.

The CDR3 DNA reads as TGTGCCAGCAGTGCGGACAGGGTAGGAAATCAGCCCCAGCATTTT. Protein sequence: CASSADRVGNQPQHF. The rearrangement links TRBV6-4 to TRBJ1-5; TRBD1 agrees at 8 bases. V was pared by 4 bases and J by 4 bases, with 6 bases of the junction left unmatched. CDR1 and CDR2 (germline): MRHNA, SNTAGT. This CDR3 contains 15 residues.